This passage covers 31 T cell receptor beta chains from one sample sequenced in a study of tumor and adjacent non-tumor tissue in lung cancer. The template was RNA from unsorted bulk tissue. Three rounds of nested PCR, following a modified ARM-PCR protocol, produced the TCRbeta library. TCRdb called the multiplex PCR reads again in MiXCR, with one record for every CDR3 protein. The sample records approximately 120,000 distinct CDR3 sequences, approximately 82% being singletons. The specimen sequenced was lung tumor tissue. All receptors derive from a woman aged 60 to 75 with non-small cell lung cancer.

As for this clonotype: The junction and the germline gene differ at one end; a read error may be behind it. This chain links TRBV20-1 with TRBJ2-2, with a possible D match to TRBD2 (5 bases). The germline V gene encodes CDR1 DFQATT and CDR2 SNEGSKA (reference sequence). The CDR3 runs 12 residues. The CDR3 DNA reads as TGCAATGCTAATGAACAGACTGGGGAGCTGTTCTTT. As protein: CNANEQTGELFF.

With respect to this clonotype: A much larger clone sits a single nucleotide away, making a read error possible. CDR3 sequence: CASSPDSGGANTEAFF. The CDR3 DNA follows: TGCGCCAGCAGCCCCGACTCGGGAGGGGCGAACACTGAAGCTTTCTTT. The genes are TRBV4-1 and TRBJ1-1; TRBD1 might be the D (5 bases). This CDR3 region has 16 residues. Between the trimmed V and J ends, which lost 4 bases and 1 base, there was a span of 16 bases. Germline V gene lookup returns CDR1 MGHRA and CDR2 YSYEKL.

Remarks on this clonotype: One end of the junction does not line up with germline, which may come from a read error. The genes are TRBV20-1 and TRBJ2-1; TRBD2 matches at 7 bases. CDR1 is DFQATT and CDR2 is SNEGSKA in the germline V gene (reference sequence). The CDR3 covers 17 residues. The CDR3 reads CGAPDTARTCGRGEQFF. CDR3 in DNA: TGCGGTGCCCCTGATACCGCGAGGACTTGCGGGAGAGGCGAGCAGTTCTTC.

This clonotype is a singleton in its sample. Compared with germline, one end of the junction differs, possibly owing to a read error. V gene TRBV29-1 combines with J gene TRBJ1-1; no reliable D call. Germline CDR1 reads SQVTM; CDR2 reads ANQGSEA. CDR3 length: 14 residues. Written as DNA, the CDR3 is TGCAACGTTGGTCCCAATGGGAGAGGGTTTGAAGCTTTCTTT. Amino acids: CNVGPNGRGFEAFF.

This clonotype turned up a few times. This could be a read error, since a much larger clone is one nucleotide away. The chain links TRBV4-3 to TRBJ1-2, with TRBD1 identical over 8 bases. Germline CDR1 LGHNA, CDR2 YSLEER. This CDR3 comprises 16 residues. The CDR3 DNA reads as TGCGCCAGCAGCCTCACATCGGACAGGGTCGGCTATGACTACACCTTC. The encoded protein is CASSLTSDRVGYDYTF.

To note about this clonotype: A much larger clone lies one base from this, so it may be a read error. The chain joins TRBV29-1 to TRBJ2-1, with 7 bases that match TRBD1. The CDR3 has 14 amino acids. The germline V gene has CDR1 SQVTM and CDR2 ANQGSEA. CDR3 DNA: TGCAGCGTTGATCCCAGGGGGAAGGACAAAGAGCAGTTCTTC. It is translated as CSVDPRGKDKEQFF.

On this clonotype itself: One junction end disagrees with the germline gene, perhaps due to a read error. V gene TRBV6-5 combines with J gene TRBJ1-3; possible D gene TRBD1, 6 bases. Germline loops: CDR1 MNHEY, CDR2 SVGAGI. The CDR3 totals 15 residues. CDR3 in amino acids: CASSFTEGAGNTIYF. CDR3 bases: TGTGCCAGTAGTTTCACCGAGGGGGCTGGAAACACCATATATTTT.

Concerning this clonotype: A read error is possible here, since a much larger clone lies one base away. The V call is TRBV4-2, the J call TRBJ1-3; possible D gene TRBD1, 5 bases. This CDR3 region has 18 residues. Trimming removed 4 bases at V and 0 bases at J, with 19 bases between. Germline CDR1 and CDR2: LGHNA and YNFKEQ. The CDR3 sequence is CASSPLRGGDSSGNTIYF. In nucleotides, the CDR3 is TGTGCCAGCAGCCCCCTACGGGGGGGGGATAGCTCTGGAAACACCATATATTTT.

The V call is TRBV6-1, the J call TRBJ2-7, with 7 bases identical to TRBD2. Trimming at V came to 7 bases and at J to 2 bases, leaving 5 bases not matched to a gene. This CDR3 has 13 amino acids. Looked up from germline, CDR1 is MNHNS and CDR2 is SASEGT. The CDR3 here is CASMLAGAYEQYF. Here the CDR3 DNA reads TGTGCCAGCATGCTTGCGGGAGCCTACGAGCAGTACTTC.

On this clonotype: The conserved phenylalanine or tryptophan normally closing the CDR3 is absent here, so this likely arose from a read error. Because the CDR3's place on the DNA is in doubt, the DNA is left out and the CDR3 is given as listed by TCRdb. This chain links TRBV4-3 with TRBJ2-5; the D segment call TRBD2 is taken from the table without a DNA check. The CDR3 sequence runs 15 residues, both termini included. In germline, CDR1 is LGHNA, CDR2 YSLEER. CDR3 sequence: CASSRHRDSQGTRYL.

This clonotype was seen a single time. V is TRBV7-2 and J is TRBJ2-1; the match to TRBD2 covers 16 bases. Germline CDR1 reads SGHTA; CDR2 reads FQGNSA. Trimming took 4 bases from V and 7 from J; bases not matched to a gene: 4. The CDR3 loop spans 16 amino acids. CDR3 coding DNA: TGTGCCAGCAGCTCGAGGGGACTAGCGGGAGGGAATGAGCAGTTCTTC. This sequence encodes CASSSRGLAGGNEQFF.

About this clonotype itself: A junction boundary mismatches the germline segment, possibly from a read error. CDR3 region: CAGSLAGNTEAFF. Here the CDR3 DNA reads TGTGCCGGCAGCTTGGCCGGTAACACTGAAGCTTTCTTT. The chain uses TRBV5-1 and TRBJ1-1; D is uncertain. Germline CDR1 and CDR2: SGHRS and YFSETQ. The CDR3 runs to 13 residues. The whole variable domain, remainder taken from reference TRBV5-1 and TRBJ1-1, is KAGVTQTPRYLIKTRGQQVTLSCSPISGHRSVSWYQQTPGQGLQFLFEYFSETQRNKGNFPGRFSGRQFSNSRSEMNVSTLELGDSALYLCAGSLAGNTEAFFGQGTRLTVV.

As DNA, the CDR3 is TGCGCCAGCAGCCCTAGTTCGACAGGCAGTGTCGCAGATACGCAGTATTTT. It is translated as CASSPSSTGSVADTQYF. The J gene is TRBJ2-3, the V gene TRBV4-1; the D gene is possibly TRBD1 (6 bases). From germline, CDR1 is MGHRA and CDR2 YSYEKL. V was clipped by 4 bases and J by 4 bases, with 21 bases between them. This CDR3 is 17 amino acids long.

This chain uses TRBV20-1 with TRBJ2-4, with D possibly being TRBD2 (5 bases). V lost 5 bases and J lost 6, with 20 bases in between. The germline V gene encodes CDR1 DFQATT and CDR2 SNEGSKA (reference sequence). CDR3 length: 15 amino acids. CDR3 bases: TGCAGTGCTGTTAATAGTAGGGAAGGGAGAAACATTCAGTACTTC. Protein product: CSAVNSREGRNIQYF.

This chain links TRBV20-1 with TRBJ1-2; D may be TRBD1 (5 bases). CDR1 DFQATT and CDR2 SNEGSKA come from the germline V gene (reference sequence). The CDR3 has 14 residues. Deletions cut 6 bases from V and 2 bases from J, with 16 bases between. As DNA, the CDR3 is TGCAGTGCCGTTCCCCCGGGGGAAAACTATGGCTACACCTTC. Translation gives CSAVPPGENYGYTF.

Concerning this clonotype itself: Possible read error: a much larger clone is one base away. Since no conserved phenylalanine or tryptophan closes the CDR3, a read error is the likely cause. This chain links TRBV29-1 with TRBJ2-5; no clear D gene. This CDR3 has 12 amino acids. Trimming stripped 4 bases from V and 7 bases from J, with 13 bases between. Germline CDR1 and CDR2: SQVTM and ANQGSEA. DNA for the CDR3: TGCAGCGTTGCTGAGGCTTGGGTGACCCAGTACTTG. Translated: CSVAEAWVTQYL.

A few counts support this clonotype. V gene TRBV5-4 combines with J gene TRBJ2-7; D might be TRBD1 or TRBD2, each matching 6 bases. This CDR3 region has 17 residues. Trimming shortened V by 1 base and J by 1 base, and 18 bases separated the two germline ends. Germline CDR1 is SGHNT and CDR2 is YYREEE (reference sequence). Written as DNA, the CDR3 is TGTGCCAGCAGCTTGTCGGGGGCAGGCTTCTCTTCCTACGAGCAGTACTTC. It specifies CASSLSGAGFSSYEQYF.

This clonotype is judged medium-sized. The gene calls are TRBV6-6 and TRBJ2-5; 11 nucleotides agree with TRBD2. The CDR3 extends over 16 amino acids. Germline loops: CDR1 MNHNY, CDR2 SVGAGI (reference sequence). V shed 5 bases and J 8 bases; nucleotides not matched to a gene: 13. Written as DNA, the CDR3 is TGTGCCAGCAGTACGGGGGTTGGACTAGCGGGTCACACCCAGTACTTC. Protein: CASSTGVGLAGHTQYF.

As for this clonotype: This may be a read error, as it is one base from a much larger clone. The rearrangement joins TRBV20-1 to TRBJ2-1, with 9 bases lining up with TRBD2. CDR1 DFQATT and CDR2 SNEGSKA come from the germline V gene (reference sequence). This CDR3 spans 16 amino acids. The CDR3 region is CNASRAGGAGHNEQFF. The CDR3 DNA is TGCAATGCTAGTAGGGCGGGGGGGGCTGGTCACAATGAGCAGTTCTTC.

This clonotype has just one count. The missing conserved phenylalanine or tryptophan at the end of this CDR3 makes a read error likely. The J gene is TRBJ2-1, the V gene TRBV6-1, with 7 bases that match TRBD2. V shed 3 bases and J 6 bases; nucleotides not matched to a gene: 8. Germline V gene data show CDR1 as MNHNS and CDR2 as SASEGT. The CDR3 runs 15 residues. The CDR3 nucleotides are TGTGCCAGCAGTGAGCAAGCGGGACGATTCAATGAGCAGTTCTTA. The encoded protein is CASSEQAGRFNEQFL.

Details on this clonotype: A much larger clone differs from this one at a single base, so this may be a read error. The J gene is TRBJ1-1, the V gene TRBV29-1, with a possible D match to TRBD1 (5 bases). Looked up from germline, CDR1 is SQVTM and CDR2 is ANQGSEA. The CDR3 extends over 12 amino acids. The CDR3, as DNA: TGCAGCGTTTCCGGGACGGACACTGAAGTTTTCTTT. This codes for CSVSGTDTEVFF.

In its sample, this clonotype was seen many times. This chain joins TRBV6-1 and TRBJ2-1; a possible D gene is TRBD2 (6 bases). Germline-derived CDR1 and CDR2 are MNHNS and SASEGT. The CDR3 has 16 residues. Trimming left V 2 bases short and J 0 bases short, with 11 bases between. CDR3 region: CASSENPGSSYNEQFF. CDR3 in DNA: TGTGCCAGCAGTGAAAACCCCGGGAGCTCCTACAATGAGCAGTTCTTC.

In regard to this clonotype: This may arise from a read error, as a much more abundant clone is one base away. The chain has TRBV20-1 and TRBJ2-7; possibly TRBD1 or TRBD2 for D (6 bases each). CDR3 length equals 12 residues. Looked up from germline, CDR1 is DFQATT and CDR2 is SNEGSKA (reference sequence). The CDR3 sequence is CGARRGAYEQYF. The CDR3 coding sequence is TGCGGTGCTAGAAGGGGGGCCTACGAGCAGTACTTC.

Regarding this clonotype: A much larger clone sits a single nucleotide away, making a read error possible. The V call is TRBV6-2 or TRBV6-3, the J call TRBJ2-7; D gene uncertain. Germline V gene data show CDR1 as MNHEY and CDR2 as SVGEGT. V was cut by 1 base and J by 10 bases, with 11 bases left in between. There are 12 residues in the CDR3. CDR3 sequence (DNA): TGTGCCAGCAGTTACTACAGCAGCGACCAGTACTTC. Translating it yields CASSYYSSDQYF.

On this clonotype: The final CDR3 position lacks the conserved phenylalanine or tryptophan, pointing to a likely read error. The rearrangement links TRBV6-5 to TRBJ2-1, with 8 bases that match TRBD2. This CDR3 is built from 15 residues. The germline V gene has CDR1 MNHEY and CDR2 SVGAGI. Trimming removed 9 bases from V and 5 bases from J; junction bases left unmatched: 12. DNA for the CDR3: TGTGCCAGTAGAACACGCGGGGGGCGACACAATGAGCAGTTCTTA. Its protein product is CASRTRGGRHNEQFL.

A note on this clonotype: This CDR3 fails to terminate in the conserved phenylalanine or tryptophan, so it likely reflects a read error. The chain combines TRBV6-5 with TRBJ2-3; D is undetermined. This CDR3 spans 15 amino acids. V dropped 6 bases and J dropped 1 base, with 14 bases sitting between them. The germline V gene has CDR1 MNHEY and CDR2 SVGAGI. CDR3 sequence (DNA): TGTGCCAGCAGGATGAACGGTGATGGCACAGATACGCAGTATTAT. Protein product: CASRMNGDGTDTQYY.

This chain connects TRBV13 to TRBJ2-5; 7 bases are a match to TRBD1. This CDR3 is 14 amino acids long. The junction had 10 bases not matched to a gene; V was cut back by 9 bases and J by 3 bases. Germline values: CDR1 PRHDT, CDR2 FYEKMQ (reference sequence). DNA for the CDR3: TGTGCCAGTAACCTACAGGGGAAGGAAGAGACCCAGTACTTC. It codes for CASNLQGKEETQYF.

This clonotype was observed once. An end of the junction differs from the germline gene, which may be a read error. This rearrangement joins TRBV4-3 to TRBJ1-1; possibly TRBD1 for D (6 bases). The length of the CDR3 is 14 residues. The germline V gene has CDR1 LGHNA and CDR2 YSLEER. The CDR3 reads CASSRDRRNTEASF. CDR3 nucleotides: TGCGCCAGCAGCCGAGACAGGAGGAACACTGAAGCTTCCTTT.

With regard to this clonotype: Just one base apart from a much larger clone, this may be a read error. In DNA form, the CDR3 reads TGTGCCAGCAGTCTGTACGAGGGGACAGCTTTCTTT. Translation: CASSLYEGTAFF. This rearrangement joins TRBV12-3 or TRBV12-4 to TRBJ1-1; D possibly corresponds to TRBD1 (5 bases). Trimming cost V 5 bases and J 10 bases, with 14 bases left between them. This CDR3 is 12 amino acids long.

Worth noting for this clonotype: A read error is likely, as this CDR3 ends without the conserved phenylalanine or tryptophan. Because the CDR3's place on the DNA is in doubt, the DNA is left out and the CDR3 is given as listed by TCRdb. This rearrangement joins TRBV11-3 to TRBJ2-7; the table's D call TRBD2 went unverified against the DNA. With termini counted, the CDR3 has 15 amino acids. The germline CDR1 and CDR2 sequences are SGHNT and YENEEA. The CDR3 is CASSLRQGTSYEQYH.

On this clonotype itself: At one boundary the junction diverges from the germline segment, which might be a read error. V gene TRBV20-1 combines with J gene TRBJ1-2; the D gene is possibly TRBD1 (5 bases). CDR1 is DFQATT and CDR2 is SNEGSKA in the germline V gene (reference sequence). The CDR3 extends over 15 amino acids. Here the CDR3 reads CIARDPLGVNYGHTF. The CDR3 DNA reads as TGCATTGCTAGAGATCCACTAGGGGTGAACTATGGCCACACCTTC.